This TCR beta chain was documented in a study of T cell repertoires in cytomegalovirus infection. Overall study context: Used in the study were CMV epitopes, some recently identified and HLA-C-restricted, others well-studied and HLA-B-restricted. Indications of both CMV infection and matching HLA type were provided by public TCR beta signatures. Study conclusions and caveats: There were HLA-C-restricted CMV-specific TCR beta clonotypes dominating the ex vivo response. Summed frequency of public TCR beta families distinguished CMV carriers with the relevant HLA.

A few counts support this clonotype. Its antigen is not known. TCRdb reanalysed the reads using MiXCR and keeps one entry per CDR3 protein. Among approximately 990,000 distinct CDR3 sequences listed, around 29% were seen once. With 1 base removed from V and 8 bases from J, the gap between germline ends came to 6 bases. The CDR3 extends over 11 amino acids. The germline V gene encodes CDR1 SGHNT and CDR2 YYREEE (reference sequence). V is TRBV5-4 and J is TRBJ1-2; D is ambiguous. The input for sequencing was cultured CD8+ T cells from PBMCs, taken from culture after CMV antigen stimulation. The TCR comes from a human donor in good health (CMV status not recorded). Some clones in this sample may be carry-over from other donors' samples. The CDR3 region is CASSLREGYTF. As DNA, the CDR3 is TGTGCCAGCAGCTTGAGGGAAGGCTACACCTTC. The entire variable domain, with the rest obtained from reference TRBV5-4 and TRBJ1-2, is as follows: ETGVTQSPTHLIKTRGQQVTLRCSSQSGHNTVSWYQQALGQGPQFIFQYYREEENGRGNFPPRFSGLQFPNYSSELNVNALELDDSALYLCASSLREGYTFGSGTRLTVV.